This entry lists 11 T cell receptor beta chains sequenced from one sample in a study of T cells in Graves' hyperthyroidism and ophthalmopathy. RNA transcripts yielded amplified TCR beta CDR3 regions. The primer set for the first-round RT-PCR of the TCR CDR3 was HTBI. TCRdb itself ran the multiplex PCR reads through MiXCR, one entry per CDR3 protein. The sample includes over 650,000 distinct CDR3 sequences, just under 45% of them seen just once. Input material: peripheral blood or thyroid tissue (not recorded which). The receptors come from an adult man with Graves' disease, either hyperthyroidism or ophthalmopathy (not recorded which).

The chain couples TRBV7-8 to TRBJ1-1, with unresolved D. CDR1 is SGHVS, CDR2 FQNEAQ, per germline. Deletions cut 5 bases from V and 5 bases from J, with 12 bases between. CDR3 length equals 13 residues. CDR3 region: CASSQGRRTEAFF. The CDR3 DNA reads TGTGCCAGCAGCCAAGGTCGGAGAACTGAAGCTTTCTTT.

The sample holds many counts of this clonotype. The junction departs from the called germline gene at one end, perhaps through a read error. The rearrangement links TRBV5-1 to TRBJ1-4, with D perhaps matching TRBD1 (6 bases). CDR3 size: 14 residues. Germline V gene sequence: CDR1 SGHRS, CDR2 YFSETQ. CDR3 DNA: TGTGCCAGCAGTTTGAGCACAGGGAACGAAAAACTGTTTTTT. It codes for CASSLSTGNEKLFF.

This clonotype was recorded many times. V and J are TRBV20-1 and TRBJ2-5; weak D call: TRBD2 (7 bases). In germline, CDR1 is DFQATT, CDR2 SNEGSKA (reference sequence). The CDR3 is made up of 14 amino acids. Trimming removed 3 bases at V and 2 bases at J, with 13 bases between. CDR3 amino acids: CSASGGLLQETQYF. The CDR3, as DNA: TGCAGTGCTAGCGGGGGGCTCCTTCAAGAGACCCAGTACTTC.

To note about this clonotype: One end of the junction fails to match germline, which may point to a read error. V is TRBV2 and J is TRBJ2-6, with 10 bases that match TRBD1. Per germline, CDR1 SNHLY and CDR2 FYNNEI. The CDR3 has 15 residues. CDR3 bases: TGTGCCAGCAGTGAAAGAGGGACAGGGGTCAACGTCCTGACTTTC. This translates into CASSERGTGVNVLTF.

The chain combines TRBV12-3 or TRBV12-4 with TRBJ2-5, with 7 bases fitting TRBD2. J gave up 2 bases and V 4 bases, and 10 bases lay outside the gene matches. This CDR3 contains 16 residues. The CDR3 DNA is TGTGCCAGCAGTTCCGGACTGGGCGGGAGACAAGAGACCCAGTACTTC. Its protein is CASSSGLGGRQETQYF.

This clonotype was detected a few times. The chain combines TRBV5-1 with TRBJ1-4; 8 bases agree with TRBD1. Per germline, CDR1 SGHRS and CDR2 YFSETQ. The V segment lost 0 bases and the J segment 6 bases; nucleotides outside the gene matches: 4. This CDR3 has 15 amino acids. The CDR3 bases are TGCGCCAGCAGCTTGGGACAGGGGTCGGATGAAAAACTGTTTTTT. It is translated as CASSLGQGSDEKLFF.

This clonotype was counted at least ten times. The gene calls are TRBV24-1 and TRBJ2-2; 7 nucleotides match TRBD2. Germline assignment: CDR1 KGHDR and CDR2 SFDVKD. This CDR3 comprises 15 residues. Losses at the gene ends were 1 base for V and 5 bases for J; bases not matched to a gene: 3. CDR3 region: CATSDFPAGTGELFF. CDR3 in DNA: TGTGCCACCAGTGATTTCCCAGCGGGGACCGGGGAGCTGTTTTTT.

V is TRBV7-9 and J is TRBJ1-5; 8 nucleotides align to TRBD1. In germline, CDR1 is SEHNR, CDR2 FQNEAQ (reference sequence). There are 17 residues in the CDR3. J was trimmed by 6 bases and V by 4 bases; bases with no gene match: 14. CDR3 in DNA: TGTGCCAGCAGCTCAAACCGAGGACAGGGCAGAGGTCAGCCCCAGCATTTT. Amino acid sequence: CASSSNRGQGRGQPQHF.

The chain combines TRBV15 with TRBJ2-5, with 8 positions matching TRBD1. The CDR3 is 16 residues long. CDR1 and CDR2 from the germline V gene are LNHNV and YYDKDF (reference sequence). V was clipped by 3 bases and J by 5 bases; unmatched bases: 11. The CDR3 DNA reads TGTGCCACCAGCAGTGCTAGTTCAGGGGGCGCCGAGACCCAGTACTTC. Protein sequence: CATSSASSGGAETQYF.

The chain recombines TRBV29-1 with TRBJ1-3; D might be TRBD1 (5 bases). In germline, CDR1 is SQVTM, CDR2 ANQGSEA. CDR3 size: 14 residues. V shed 5 bases and J shed 3 bases, with 14 bases lying between them. CDR3 in DNA: TGCAGCGTTCTCTTGGCAGGGTTTGGAAACACCATATATTTT. Residues: CSVLLAGFGNTIYF.

The genes are TRBV25-1 and TRBJ1-1; 8 bases are a match to TRBD1. The CDR3 extends over 14 amino acids. Germline loops: CDR1 MGHDK, CDR2 SYGVNS. The ends lost 7 bases at V and 1 base at J; junction bases unmatched: 5. CDR3 nucleotides: TGTGCCAGCATGAGACAGGGGTGGAACACTGAAGCTTTCTTT. It translates to CASMRQGWNTEAFF.